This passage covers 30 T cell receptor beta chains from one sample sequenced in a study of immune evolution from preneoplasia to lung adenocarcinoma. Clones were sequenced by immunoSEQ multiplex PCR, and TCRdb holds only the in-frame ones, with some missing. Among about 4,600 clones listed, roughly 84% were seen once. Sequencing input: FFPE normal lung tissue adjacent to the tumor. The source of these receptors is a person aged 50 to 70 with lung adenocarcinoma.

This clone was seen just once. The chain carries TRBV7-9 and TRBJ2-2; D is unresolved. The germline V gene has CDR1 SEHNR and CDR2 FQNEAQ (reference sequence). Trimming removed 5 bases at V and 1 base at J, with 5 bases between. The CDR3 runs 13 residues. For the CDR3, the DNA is TGTGCCAGCAGCCTCCTGAACACCGGGGAGCTGTTTTTT. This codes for CASSLLNTGELFF. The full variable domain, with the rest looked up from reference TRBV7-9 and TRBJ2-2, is DTGVSQNPRHKITKRGQNVTFRCDPISEHNRLYWYRQTLGQGPEFLTYFQNEAQLEKSRLLSDRFSAERPKGSFSTLEIQRTEQGDSAMYLCASSLLNTGELFFGEGSRLTVL.

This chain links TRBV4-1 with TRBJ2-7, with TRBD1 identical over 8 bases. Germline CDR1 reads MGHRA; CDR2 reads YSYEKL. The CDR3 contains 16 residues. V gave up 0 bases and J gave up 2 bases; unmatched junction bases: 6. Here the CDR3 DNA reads TGCGCCAGCAGCCAAGATCGTCTACAGGGGGCCTACGAGCAGTACTTC. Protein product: CASSQDRLQGAYEQYF.

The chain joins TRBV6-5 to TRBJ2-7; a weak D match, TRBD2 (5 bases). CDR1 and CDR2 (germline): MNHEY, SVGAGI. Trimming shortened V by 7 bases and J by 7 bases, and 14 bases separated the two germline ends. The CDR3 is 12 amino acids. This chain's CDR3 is CASKTRTGEQYF. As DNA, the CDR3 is TGTGCCAGCAAGACAAGGACGGGGGAGCAGTACTTC.

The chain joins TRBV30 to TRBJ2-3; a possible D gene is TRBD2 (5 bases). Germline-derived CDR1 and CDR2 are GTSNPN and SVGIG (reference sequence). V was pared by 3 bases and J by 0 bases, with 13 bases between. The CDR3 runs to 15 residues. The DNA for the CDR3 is TGTGCCTGGAGCGGAGAGGGCGGTAGCACAGATACGCAGTATTTT. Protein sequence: CAWSGEGGSTDTQYF.

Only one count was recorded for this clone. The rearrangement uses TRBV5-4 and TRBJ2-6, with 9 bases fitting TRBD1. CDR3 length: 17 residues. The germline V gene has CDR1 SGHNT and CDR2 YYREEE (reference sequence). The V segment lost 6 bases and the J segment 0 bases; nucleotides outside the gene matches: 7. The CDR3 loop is CASNPPTGGSGANVLTF. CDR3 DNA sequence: TGTGCCAGCAACCCCCCGACAGGGGGCTCTGGGGCCAACGTCCTGACTTTC.

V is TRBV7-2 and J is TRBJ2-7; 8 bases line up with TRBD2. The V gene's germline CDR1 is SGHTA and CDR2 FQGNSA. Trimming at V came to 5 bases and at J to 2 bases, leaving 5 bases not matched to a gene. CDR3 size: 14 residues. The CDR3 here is CASSPMGLAYEQYF. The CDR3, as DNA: TGTGCCAGCAGCCCAATGGGACTAGCCTACGAGCAGTACTTC. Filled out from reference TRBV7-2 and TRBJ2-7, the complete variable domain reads GAGVSQSPSNKVTEKGKDVELRCDPISGHTALYWYRQSLGQGLEFLIYFQGNSAPDKSGLPSDRFSAERTGGSVSTLTIQRTQQEDSAVYLCASSPMGLAYEQYFGPGTRLTVT.

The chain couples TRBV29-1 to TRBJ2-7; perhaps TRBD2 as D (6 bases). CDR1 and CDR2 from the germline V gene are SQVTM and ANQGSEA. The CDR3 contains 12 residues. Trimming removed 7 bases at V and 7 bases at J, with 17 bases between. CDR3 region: CSGGLGPREQYF. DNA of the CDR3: TGCAGCGGGGGACTGGGGCCTAGGGAGCAGTACTTC.

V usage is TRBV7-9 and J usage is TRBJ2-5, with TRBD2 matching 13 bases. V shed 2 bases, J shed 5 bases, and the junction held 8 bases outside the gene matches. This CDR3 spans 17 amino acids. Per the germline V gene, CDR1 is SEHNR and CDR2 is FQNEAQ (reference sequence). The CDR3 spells CASSLTSGGADWETQYF. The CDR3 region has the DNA TGTGCCAGCAGCTTAACTAGCGGGGGGGCCGACTGGGAGACCCAGTACTTC.

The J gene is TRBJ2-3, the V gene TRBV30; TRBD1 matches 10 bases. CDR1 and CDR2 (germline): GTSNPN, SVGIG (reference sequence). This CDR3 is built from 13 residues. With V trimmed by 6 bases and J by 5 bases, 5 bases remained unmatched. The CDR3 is CACDRGQRDTQYF. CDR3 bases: TGTGCCTGCGACAGGGGGCAAAGAGATACGCAGTATTTT.

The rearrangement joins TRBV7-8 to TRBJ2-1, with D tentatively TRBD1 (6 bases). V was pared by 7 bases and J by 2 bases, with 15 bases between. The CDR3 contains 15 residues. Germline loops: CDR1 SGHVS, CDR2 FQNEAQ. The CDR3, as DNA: TGTGCCAGCACCCACAGGGAAGGTCCCTACAATGAGCAGTTCTTC. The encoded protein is CASTHREGPYNEQFF.

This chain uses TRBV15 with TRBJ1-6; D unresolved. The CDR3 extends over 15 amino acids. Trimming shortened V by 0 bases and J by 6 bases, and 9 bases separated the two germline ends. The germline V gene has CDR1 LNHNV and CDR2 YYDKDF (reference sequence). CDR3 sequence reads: CATSRDFPSNSPLHF. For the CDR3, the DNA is TGTGCCACCAGCAGAGATTTTCCGAGTAATTCACCCCTCCACTTT.

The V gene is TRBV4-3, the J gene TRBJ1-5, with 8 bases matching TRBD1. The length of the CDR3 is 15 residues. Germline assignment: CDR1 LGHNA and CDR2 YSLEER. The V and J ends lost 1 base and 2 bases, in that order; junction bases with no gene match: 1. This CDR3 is CASSQVTGGNQPQHF. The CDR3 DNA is TGCGCCAGCAGCCAAGTGACAGGGGGCAATCAGCCCCAGCATTTT.

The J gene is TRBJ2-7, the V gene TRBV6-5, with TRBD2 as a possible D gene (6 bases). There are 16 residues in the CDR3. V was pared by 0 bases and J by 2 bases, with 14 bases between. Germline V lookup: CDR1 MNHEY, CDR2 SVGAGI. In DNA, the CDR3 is TGTGCCAGCAGTTACTCGGCAGGACTAAAGGCCTACGAGCAGTACTTC. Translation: CASSYSAGLKAYEQYF.

The CDR3 DNA is TGCAGCGTTGAGCCGCAGGGGGCTGGGGCCAACGTCCTGACTTTC. It is translated as CSVEPQGAGANVLTF. The J gene is TRBJ2-6, the V gene TRBV29-1, with 7 bases identical to TRBD1. The germline gives CDR1 SQVTM, CDR2 ANQGSEA. V shed 3 bases and J 2 bases; nucleotides not matched to a gene: 4. This CDR3 region has 15 residues.

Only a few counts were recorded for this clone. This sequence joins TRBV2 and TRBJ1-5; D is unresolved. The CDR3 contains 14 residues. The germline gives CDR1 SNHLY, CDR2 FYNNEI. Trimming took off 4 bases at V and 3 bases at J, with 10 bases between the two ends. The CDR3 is CASSGLQNNQPQHF. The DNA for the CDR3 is TGTGCCAGCAGTGGATTACAGAACAATCAGCCCCAGCATTTT.

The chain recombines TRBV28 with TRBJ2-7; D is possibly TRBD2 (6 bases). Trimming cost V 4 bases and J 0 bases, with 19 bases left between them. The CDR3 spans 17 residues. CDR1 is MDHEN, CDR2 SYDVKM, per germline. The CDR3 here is CASSSPSLAIPSYEQYF. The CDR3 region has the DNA TGTGCCAGCAGTTCCCCCTCACTAGCCATCCCCTCCTACGAGCAGTACTTC.

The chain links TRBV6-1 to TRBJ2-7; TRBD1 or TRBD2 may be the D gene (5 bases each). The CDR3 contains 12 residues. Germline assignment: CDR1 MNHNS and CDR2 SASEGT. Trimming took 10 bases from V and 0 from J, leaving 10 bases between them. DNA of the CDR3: TGTGCCACTAAGGGGACCTCCTACGAGCAGTACTTC. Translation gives CATKGTSYEQYF.

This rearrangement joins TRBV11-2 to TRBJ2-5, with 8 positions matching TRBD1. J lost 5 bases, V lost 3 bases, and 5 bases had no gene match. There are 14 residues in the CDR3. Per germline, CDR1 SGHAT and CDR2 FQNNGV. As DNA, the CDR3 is TGTGCCAGCAGCTTGGACAGGGTGGGCGAGACCCAGTACTTC. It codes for CASSLDRVGETQYF.

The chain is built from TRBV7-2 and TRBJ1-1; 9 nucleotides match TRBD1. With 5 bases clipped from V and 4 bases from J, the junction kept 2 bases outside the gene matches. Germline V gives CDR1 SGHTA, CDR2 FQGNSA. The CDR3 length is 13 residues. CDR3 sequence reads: CASSETGGTEAFF. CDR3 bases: TGTGCCAGCAGCGAGACAGGGGGCACTGAAGCTTTCTTT.

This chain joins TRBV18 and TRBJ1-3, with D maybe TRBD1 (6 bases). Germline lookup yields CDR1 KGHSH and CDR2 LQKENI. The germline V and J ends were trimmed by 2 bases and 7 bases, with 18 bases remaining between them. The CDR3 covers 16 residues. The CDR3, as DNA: TGTGCCAGCTCACCATCTGTCCCGGGACAAACCAACACCATATATTTT. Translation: CASSPSVPGQTNTIYF.

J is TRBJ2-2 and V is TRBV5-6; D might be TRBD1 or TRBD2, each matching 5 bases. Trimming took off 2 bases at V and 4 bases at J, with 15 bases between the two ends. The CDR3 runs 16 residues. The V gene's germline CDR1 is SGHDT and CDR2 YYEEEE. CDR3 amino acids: CASSFSPGHSTGELFF. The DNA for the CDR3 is TGTGCCAGCAGCTTTTCGCCGGGGCATAGCACCGGGGAGCTGTTTTTT.

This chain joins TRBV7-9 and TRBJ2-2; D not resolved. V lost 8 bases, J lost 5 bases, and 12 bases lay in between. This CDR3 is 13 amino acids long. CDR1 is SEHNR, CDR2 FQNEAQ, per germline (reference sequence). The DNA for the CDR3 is TGTGCCAGCCGTTCAGACGGTACCGGGGAGCTGTTTTTT. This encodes CASRSDGTGELFF. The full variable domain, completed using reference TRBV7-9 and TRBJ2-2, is DTGVSQNPRHKITKRGQNVTFRCDPISEHNRLYWYRQTLGQGPEFLTYFQNEAQLEKSRLLSDRFSAERPKGSFSTLEIQRTEQGDSAMYLCASRSDGTGELFFGEGSRLTVL.

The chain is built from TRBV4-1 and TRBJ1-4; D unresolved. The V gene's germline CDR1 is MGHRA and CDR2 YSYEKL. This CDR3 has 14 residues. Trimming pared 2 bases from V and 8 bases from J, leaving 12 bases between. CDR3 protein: CASSQPLEREKLFF. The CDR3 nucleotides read TGCGCCAGCAGCCAACCCCTTGAACGGGAAAAACTGTTTTTT.

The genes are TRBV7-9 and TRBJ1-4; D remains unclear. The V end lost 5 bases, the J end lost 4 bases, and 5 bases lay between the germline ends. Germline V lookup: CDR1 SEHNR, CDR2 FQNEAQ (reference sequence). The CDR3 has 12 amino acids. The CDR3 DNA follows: TGTGCCAGCAGCCGCCATAATGAAAAACTGTTTTTT. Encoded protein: CASSRHNEKLFF.

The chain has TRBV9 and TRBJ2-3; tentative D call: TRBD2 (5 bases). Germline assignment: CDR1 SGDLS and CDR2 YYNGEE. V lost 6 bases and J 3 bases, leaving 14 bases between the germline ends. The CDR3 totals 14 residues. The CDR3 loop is CASKGVYETDTQYF. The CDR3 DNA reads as TGTGCCAGCAAGGGAGTGTACGAGACAGATACGCAGTATTTT.

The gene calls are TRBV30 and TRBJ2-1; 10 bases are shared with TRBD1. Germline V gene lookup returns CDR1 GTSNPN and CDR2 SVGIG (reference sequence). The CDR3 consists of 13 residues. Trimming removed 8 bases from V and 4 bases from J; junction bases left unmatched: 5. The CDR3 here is CAGTGATYNEQFF. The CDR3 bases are TGTGCCGGGACAGGGGCGACTTACAATGAGCAGTTCTTC.

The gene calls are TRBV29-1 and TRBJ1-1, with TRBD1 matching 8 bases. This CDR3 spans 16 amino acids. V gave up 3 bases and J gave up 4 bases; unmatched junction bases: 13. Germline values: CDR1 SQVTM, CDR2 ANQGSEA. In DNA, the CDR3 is TGCAGCGTTGATACCCAGGGGGCGCGGGTGGGCACTGAAGCTTTCTTT. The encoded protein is CSVDTQGARVGTEAFF.

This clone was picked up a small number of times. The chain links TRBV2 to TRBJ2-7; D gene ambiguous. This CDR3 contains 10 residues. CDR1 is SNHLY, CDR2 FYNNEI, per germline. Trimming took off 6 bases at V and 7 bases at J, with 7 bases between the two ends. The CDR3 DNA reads TGTGCCAGCAGGCTGGGGGAGCAGTACTTC. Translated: CASRLGEQYF. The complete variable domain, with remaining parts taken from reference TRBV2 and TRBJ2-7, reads EPEVTQTPSHQVTQMGQEVILRCVPISNHLYFYWYRQILGQKVEFLVSFYNNEISEKSEIFDDQFSVERPDGSNFTLKIRSTKLEDSAMYFCASRLGEQYFGPGTRLTVT.

DNA for the CDR3: TGTGCCAGCAGCCAAGGGTGGACTAGCGGAGAAGAGACCCAGTACTTC. The encoded protein is CASSQGWTSGEETQYF. J is TRBJ2-5 and V is TRBV14, with 10 bases fitting TRBD2. V lost 1 base and J lost 3; bases outside the gene matches: 5. Germline CDR1 reads SGHDN; CDR2 reads FVKESK. The CDR3 is 16 residues long.

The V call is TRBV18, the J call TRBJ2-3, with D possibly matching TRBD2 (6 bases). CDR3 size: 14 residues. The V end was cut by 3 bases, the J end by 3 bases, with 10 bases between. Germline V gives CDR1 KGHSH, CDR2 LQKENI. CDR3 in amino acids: CASSPGRGTDTQYF. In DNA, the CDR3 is TGTGCCAGCTCACCTGGGCGGGGAACAGATACGCAGTATTTT.